This passage covers 28 T cell receptor beta chains from one sample sequenced in a study of CXCR3-negative and CXCR3-positive naive CD8 T cells (dated 2019 in TCRdb). The instrument given in TCRdb is NextSeq 550. The Human TCR Profiling Kit (MiLaboratory) was used to make UMI-labeled 5' RACE TRB cDNA libraries. Each entry corresponds to one CDR3 protein sequence from reads that TCRdb reprocessed, and DNA is not given. This sample's table lists 90,000 to 95,000 distinct CDR3 sequences. The ten largest clonotypes hold approximately 1.5% of the sample. Sequenced input: naive CXCR3- CD8+ T cells from blood. The sample's cell subset or site, from its label and the paper: CD45RO-CCR7+CD27+CD95- naive CD8+ T cells lacking CXCR3 (TNR3-). These receptors originate from a human donor in good health. Some clones in this sample may be carry-over from other donors' samples.

The V gene is TRBV29-1, the J gene TRBJ2-5; TCRdb designates TRBD2, a call that cannot be tested without DNA. The CDR3 consists of 14 residues. Germline CDR1 and CDR2: SQVTM and ANQGSEA. The CDR3 here is CSVPGGSRTETQYF.

V and J are TRBV3-1 and TRBJ2-5; no DNA is available, so the TRBD2 call from TCRdb remains unchecked. Germline CDR1 and CDR2: LGHDT and YNNKEL (reference sequence). The length of the CDR3 is 16 residues. CDR3 residues: CASSQDIAGEQETQYF.

The chain links TRBV12-3 or TRBV12-4 to TRBJ2-2; TCRdb picks TRBD1, but there is no DNA to check that call. The CDR3 has 13 amino acids. The CDR3 here is CASSLGPPGELFF.

This sequence joins TRBV29-1 and TRBJ2-1; TCRdb's D call of TRBD1 is untestable without DNA. Germline loops: CDR1 SQVTM, CDR2 ANQGSEA. The CDR3 runs to 14 residues. CDR3 sequence: CSVDGGDAYNEQFF.

The chain is built from TRBV19 and TRBJ1-1; TCRdb lists TRBD1, though no DNA is available to test this call. The CDR3 contains 13 residues. Per the germline V gene, CDR1 is LNHDA and CDR2 is SQIVND (reference sequence). The CDR3 spells CASSTHGTPRAFF.

The V and J genes are TRBV10-3 and TRBJ2-5; TCRdb calls TRBD1, which cannot be checked without DNA. This CDR3 contains 16 residues. CDR1 is ENHRY, CDR2 SYGVKD, per germline. CDR3 residues: CAISEVWGQGMKTQYF.

This rearrangement joins TRBV6-5 to TRBJ1-2; as DNA is missing, the TRBD1 call by TCRdb cannot be tested. This CDR3 spans 16 amino acids. From germline, CDR1 is MNHEY and CDR2 SVGAGI. CDR3 sequence: CASSYSPGQGLYGYTF.

This chain uses TRBV11-2 with TRBJ2-5. This CDR3 is 14 amino acids long. CDR1 and CDR2 from the germline V gene are SGHAT and FQNNGV. The CDR3 reads CASSFWANQETQYF.

The chain is built from TRBV5-1 and TRBJ2-1; TCRdb's D call of TRBD1 is untestable without DNA. The CDR3 spans 16 residues. Germline-derived CDR1 and CDR2 are SGHRS and YFSETQ. CDR3 region: CASSFTGPNSYNEQFF.

The CDR3 sequence: CASSWQQNTEAFF. The V and J genes are TRBV6-6 and TRBJ1-1. Germline V lookup: CDR1 MNHNY, CDR2 SVGAGI (reference sequence). There are 13 residues in the CDR3.

This chain joins TRBV5-6 and TRBJ1-4. Germline assignment: CDR1 SGHDT and CDR2 YYEEEE. The CDR3 has 14 amino acids. The CDR3 is CASSRRLGNEKLFF.

The chain recombines TRBV7-3 with TRBJ1-2. The V gene's germline CDR1 is SGHTA and CDR2 FQGTGA. The CDR3 contains 14 residues. The CDR3 sequence is CASSPAGGGYGYTF.

The rearrangement links TRBV29-1 to TRBJ2-2; the TCRdb call, TRBD1, lacks DNA for checking. There are 15 residues in the CDR3. Germline lookup yields CDR1 SQVTM and CDR2 ANQGSEA. The CDR3 is CSVRGTRFGTGELFF.

The J gene is TRBJ1-5, the V gene TRBV19; the TCRdb D gene call, TRBD1, has no DNA to confirm it. Germline V gene lookup returns CDR1 LNHDA and CDR2 SQIVND (reference sequence). The CDR3 covers 12 residues. The CDR3 spells CASSQGMQPQHF.

The J gene is TRBJ2-1, the V gene TRBV7-9; the D call of TRBD1 rests on TCRdb alone, since no DNA is present to check it. This CDR3 spans 16 amino acids. The germline gives CDR1 SEHNR, CDR2 FQNEAQ (reference sequence). This CDR3 reads CASSGFHGTLYNEQFF.

This CDR3 reads CASSYPRDGTNTEAFF. The rearrangement uses TRBV6-5 and TRBJ1-1; absent DNA, TCRdb's TRBD1 call cannot be checked. Germline CDR1 and CDR2: MNHEY and SVGAGI. The CDR3 length is 16 residues.

V usage is TRBV29-1 and J usage is TRBJ2-1; TCRdb lists TRBD2, though no DNA is available to test this call. The CDR3 spans 14 residues. Germline CDR1 is SQVTM and CDR2 is ANQGSEA. CDR3 protein: CSVEIAGTYNEQFF.

The V and J genes are TRBV13 and TRBJ1-1; TCRdb's D gene call, TRBD1, goes unchecked for lack of DNA. The CDR3 contains 16 residues. CDR1 and CDR2 (germline): PRHDT, FYEKMQ (reference sequence). The CDR3: CASSPTQGWGGTEAFF.

This chain links TRBV29-1 with TRBJ1-5; the TCRdb D gene call, TRBD1, has no DNA to confirm it. The CDR3 totals 13 residues. CDR1 SQVTM and CDR2 ANQGSEA come from the germline V gene. The CDR3 here is CSVGTGSRQPQHF.

The gene calls are TRBV12-3 or TRBV12-4 and TRBJ2-1; absent DNA, TCRdb's TRBD2 call cannot be checked. This CDR3 comprises 17 residues. The CDR3 reads CASSSFFTSGEGNEQFF.

J is TRBJ2-5 and V is TRBV14; TCRdb lists TRBD1, though no DNA is available to test this call. Germline CDR1 SGHDN, CDR2 FVKESK. The length of the CDR3 is 15 residues. CDR3 in amino acids: CASSQPRDSQETQYF.

This chain's CDR3 is CASSLILRTGNTGELFF. The rearrangement links TRBV28 to TRBJ2-2; as DNA is missing, the TRBD1 call by TCRdb cannot be tested. The V gene's germline CDR1 is MDHEN and CDR2 SYDVKM. This CDR3 is built from 17 residues.

The chain is built from TRBV15 and TRBJ2-5; TCRdb outputs TRBD2, but without DNA this stays unchecked. Germline loops: CDR1 LNHNV, CDR2 YYDKDF (reference sequence). The CDR3 runs 17 residues. The CDR3: CATSRGEIVRSPETQYF.

The chain has TRBV29-1 and TRBJ1-1; the TCRdb call, TRBD1, lacks DNA for checking. Germline V CDR1 and CDR2: SQVTM, ANQGSEA. The CDR3 covers 15 residues. CDR3: CSVEDPRGVNTEAFF.

The chain employs TRBV12-3 or TRBV12-4 and TRBJ1-2. The CDR3 consists of 15 residues. The CDR3 is CASSLAQGEVYGYTF.

This chain connects TRBV4-1 to TRBJ1-1. The CDR3 runs 14 residues. Germline V gives CDR1 MGHRA, CDR2 YSYEKL. The chain's CDR3 is CASSQRLEGTEAFF.

The rearrangement joins TRBV4-3 to TRBJ2-1; TCRdb gives TRBD1 as the D gene, but with no DNA this cannot be confirmed. CDR1 LGHNA and CDR2 YSLEER come from the germline V gene. This CDR3 spans 15 amino acids. The CDR3 is CASSQATGGWNEQFF.

This chain joins TRBV28 and TRBJ2-3. This CDR3 has 14 residues. From germline, CDR1 is MDHEN and CDR2 SYDVKM. CDR3 in amino acids: CASRGFFGTDTQYF. Based on the CDR3 plus reference TRBV28 and TRBJ2-3, the full variable domain is DVKVTQSSRYLVKRTGEKVFLECVQDMDHENMFWYRQDPGLGLRLIYFSYDVKMKEKGDIPEGYSVSREKKERFSLILESASTNQTSMYLCASRGFFGTDTQYFGPGTRLTVL.